This T cell receptor (beta chain) derives from a study of low-dose radiotherapy and immunotherapy resistance in tumors. About the research overall: The regimen for patients comprised intravenous nivolumab 240 mg every two weeks plus intravenous ipilimumab 1 mg/kg every six weeks.

This CDR3 comprises 19 residues. The germline CDR1 and CDR2 sequences are SGHAT and FQNNGV. Trimming took 2 bases from V and 5 from J, leaving 26 bases between them. This clonotype was seen more than once but under ten times. TRAV- and TRBV-specific primers primed first-strand cDNA, covering alpha and beta chains. Using a constant-region primer together with a V-primer adapter, TCRs were subjected to around 22 PCR cycles of amplification. TCRdb re-called the reads with MiXCR, one entry per CDR3 protein. Of over 14,000 distinct CDR3 sequences in the sample, 40% to 60% were seen once. The genes are TRBV11-2 and TRBJ2-3; maybe TRBD2 (5 bases). This clonotype was sampled from a human donor with advanced metastatic prostate, ovarian, gallbladder or colorectal cancer (not recorded which). This table probably holds off-target reads from a library built for another chain. CDR3 sequence: CASSLQFRVHPNTRDTQYF. The CDR3 nucleotides are TGTGCCAGCAGCTTACAATTCCGGGTCCACCCGAATACTAGAGATACGCAGTATTTT.